Detailed here is one TCR beta chain. This sample stems from a study of healthy donors' naive CD4 and CD8 T cells. Study as a whole: TCR alpha primers covered all functional IMGT alpha gene variants.

Starting from roughly 0.45 ug of total RNA, TCR libraries were made with linear amplification. One entry per CDR3 protein, called by TCRdb with MiXCR from the reads. The sample shows 150,000 to 200,000 distinct CDR3 sequences, about 74% of them seen only once. The CDR3 length is 13 residues. Germline values: CDR1 SGHRS, CDR2 YFSETQ. Trimming took 5 bases from V and 7 from J, leaving 15 bases between them. The sequenced sample was naive CD4+ and CD8+ T cells sorted from blood, pooled from several donors. The chain has TRBV5-1 and TRBJ1-1, with a tentative D call TRBD1 (5 bases). The TCR comes from a pool of human donors in good health; the sample pools cells from several healthy donors. The CDR3 sequence is CASRIQGEDEAFF. The DNA of the CDR3 is TGCGCCAGCAGGATTCAGGGAGAGGATGAAGCTTTCTTT.